The clone carrying this TCR beta chain was counted between two and nine times. Its antigen is not known. Orbital computed tomography and thyroid ultrasound, together with serum TRAb and thyroxine and clinical symptoms, were used for diagnoses. There were TCR beta CDR3 regions amplified from RNA transcripts. The TCR CDR3 was amplified in a first-round RT-PCR using the HTBI primer set. TCRdb redid the calling of the multiplex PCR reads with MiXCR, one entry per CDR3 protein. Among 500,000 to 600,000 distinct CDR3 sequences listed, roughly 45% were seen once. The CDR3 has 13 amino acids. The V and J ends lost 3 bases and 8 bases respectively, with 8 bases between them. Germline-derived CDR1 and CDR2 are SGHTA and FQGTGA. The source of the sample is a study of T cells in Graves' hyperthyroidism and ophthalmopathy. Study-wide findings and caveats: Most clonotypes that expanded in the thyroid above 0.001 also showed up in blood. The model identified upcoming ophthalmopathy a median approximately seven months ahead of onset. Ophthalmopathy was separated from stable hyperthyroidism by a 13 V-J model.

The source material was peripheral blood or thyroid tissue (not recorded which). The J gene is TRBJ1-6, the V gene TRBV7-3; D is unclear. This receptor was obtained from an adult woman with Graves' disease, either hyperthyroidism or ophthalmopathy (not recorded which). CDR3 DNA: TGTGCCAGCAGCTTTGATGAGCATTCACCCCTCCACTTT. The encoded protein is CASSFDEHSPLHF.